Sequencing of this T cell receptor beta chain was carried out in a study of T cell repertoires in cytomegalovirus infection. Study background: Through public TCR beta signatures, both CMV infection and matching HLA type were indicated.

In its sample, this clonotype was seen a few times. The target antigen is unknown. Study results and limitations: Dominant in the ex vivo response were TCR beta clonotypes restricted by HLA-C and specific for CMV.

TCRdb processed the reads anew with MiXCR; each CDR3 protein has one entry. The table shows 340,000 or so distinct CDR3 sequences, with approximately 25% occurring only once. This sequence originates from a human donor in good health (CMV status not recorded). Some clones in this sample may be carry-over from other donors' samples. The input for sequencing was cultured PBMCs, taken from culture after CMV antigen stimulation.

CDR3 bases: TGTGCCAGCAGCGGGACAGGGGACACCGGGGAGCTGTTTTTT. Protein sequence: CASSGTGDTGELFF. The rearrangement joins TRBV6-4 to TRBJ2-2; 10 bases fit TRBD1. CDR3 length: 14 residues. CDR1 and CDR2 from the germline V gene are MRHNA and SNTAGT. V was pared by 6 bases and J by 3 bases, with 1 base of the junction left unmatched.